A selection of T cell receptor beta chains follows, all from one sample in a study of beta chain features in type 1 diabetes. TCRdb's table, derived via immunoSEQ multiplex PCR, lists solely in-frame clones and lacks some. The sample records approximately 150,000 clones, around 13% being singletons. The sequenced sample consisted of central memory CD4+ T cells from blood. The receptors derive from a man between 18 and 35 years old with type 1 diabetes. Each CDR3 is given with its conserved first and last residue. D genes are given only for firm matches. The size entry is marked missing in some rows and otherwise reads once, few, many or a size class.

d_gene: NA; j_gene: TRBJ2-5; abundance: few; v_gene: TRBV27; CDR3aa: CASSSIGRETQYF; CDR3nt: TGTGCCAGCAGTTCGATAGGAAGGGAGACCCAGTACTTC
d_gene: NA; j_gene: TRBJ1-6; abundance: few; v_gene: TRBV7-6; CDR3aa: CASSLVGSGSPLHF; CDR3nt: TGTGCCAGCAGCTTAGTTGGGAGTGGGTCACCCCTCCACTTT
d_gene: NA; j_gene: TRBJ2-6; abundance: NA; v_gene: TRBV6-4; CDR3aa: CASGEQGAGANVLTF; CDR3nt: TGTGCCAGCGGAGAACAGGGCGCTGGGGCCAACGTCCTGACTTTC
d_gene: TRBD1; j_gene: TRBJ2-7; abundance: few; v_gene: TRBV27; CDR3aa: CASSSRTGSHEQYF; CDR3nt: TGTGCCAGCAGTTCCCGGACAGGGAGCCACGAGCAGTACTTC
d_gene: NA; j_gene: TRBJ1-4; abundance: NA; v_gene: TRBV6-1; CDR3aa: CASGYLGGNEKLFF; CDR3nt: TGTGCCAGCGGCTACCTAGGGGGTAACGAAAAACTGTTTTTT
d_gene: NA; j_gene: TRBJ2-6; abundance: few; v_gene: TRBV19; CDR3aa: CASSIWRSYSGANVLTF; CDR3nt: TGTGCCAGTAGTATTTGGAGATCCTACTCTGGGGCCAACGTCCTGACTTTC
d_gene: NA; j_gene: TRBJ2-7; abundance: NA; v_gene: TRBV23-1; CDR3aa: CASSQSPKTYEQYF; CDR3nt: TGCGCCAGCAGTCAATCTCCCAAGACCTACGAGCAGTACTTC
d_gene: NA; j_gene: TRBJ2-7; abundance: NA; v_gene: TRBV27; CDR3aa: CASSENSYEQYF; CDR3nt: TGTGCCAGCAGTGAGAACAGCTACGAGCAGTACTTC
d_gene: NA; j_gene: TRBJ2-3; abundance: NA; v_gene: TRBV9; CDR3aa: CASSVGADSSTDTQYF; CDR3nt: TGTGCCAGCAGCGTAGGTGCGGACTCTAGCACAGATACGCAGTATTTT
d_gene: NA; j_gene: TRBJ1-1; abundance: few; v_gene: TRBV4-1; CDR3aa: CASSQDQEMNTEAFF; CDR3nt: TGCGCCAGCAGCCAAGATCAAGAGATGAACACTGAAGCTTTCTTT
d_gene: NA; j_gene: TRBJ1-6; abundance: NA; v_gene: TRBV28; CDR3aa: CASSLAGGGNSPLHF; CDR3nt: TGTGCCAGCAGTTTAGCGGGTGGTGGTAATTCACCCCTCCACTTT
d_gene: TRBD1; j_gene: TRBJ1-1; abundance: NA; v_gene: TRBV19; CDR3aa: CASSKQGMNTEAFF; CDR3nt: TGTGCCAGTAGTAAACAGGGGATGAACACTGAAGCTTTCTTT
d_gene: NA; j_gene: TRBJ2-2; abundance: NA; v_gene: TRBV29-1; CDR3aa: CSVFRRDGELFF; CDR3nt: TGCAGCGTTTTTAGGCGGGACGGGGAGCTGTTTTTT
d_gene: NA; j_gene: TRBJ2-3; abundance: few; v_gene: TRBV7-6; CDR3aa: CASSLAPQDTQYF; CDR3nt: TGTGCCAGCAGCTTAGCGCCGCAAGATACGCAGTATTTT
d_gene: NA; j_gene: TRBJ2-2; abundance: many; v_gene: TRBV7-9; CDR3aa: CASSFRLHGELFF; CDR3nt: TGTGCCAGCAGTTTCCGACTCCACGGGGAGCTGTTTTTT
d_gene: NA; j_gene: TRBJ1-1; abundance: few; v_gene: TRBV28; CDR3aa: CASLGGLEMNTEAFF; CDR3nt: TGTGCCAGCCTTGGGGGTCTCGAAATGAACACTGAAGCTTTCTTT
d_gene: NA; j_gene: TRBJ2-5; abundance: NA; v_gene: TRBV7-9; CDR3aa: CASSLGSGETQYF; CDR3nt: TGTGCCAGCAGCTTAGGTTCGGGCGAGACCCAGTACTTC
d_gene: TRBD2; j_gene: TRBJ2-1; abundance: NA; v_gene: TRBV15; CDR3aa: CATSRPSGGAVNEQFF; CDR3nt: TGTGCCACCAGCAGGCCTAGCGGGGGGGCCGTCAATGAGCAGTTCTTC
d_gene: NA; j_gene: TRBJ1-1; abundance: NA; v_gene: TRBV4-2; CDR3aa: CASSRQIENTEAFF; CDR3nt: TGTGCCAGCAGCCGGCAAATCGAGAACACTGAAGCTTTCTTT
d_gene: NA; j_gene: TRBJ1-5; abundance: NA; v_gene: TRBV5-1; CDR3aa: CASSSTTGQPQHF; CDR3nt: TGCGCCAGCAGCTCTACGACAGGTCAGCCCCAGCATTTT
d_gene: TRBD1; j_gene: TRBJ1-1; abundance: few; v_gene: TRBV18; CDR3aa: CASSPSQTGGLRNTEAFF; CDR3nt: TGTGCCAGCTCACCCTCCCAGACAGGGGGATTGAGGAACACTGAAGCTTTCTTT
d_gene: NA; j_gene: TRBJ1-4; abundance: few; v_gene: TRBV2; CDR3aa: CASTFGAATNEKLFF; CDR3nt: TGTGCCAGCACTTTCGGCGCTGCAACTAATGAAAAACTGTTTTTT
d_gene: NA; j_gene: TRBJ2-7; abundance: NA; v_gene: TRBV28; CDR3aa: CASSSGGASDMGEQYF; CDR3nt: TGTGCCAGCAGCTCGGGCGGGGCTAGCGATATGGGCGAGCAGTACTTC
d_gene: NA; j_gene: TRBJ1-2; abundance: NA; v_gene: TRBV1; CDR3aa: CTSSQDAHRDIYGYTF; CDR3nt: TGCACCAGCAGCCAGGACGCCCACCGGGACATCTATGGCTACACCTTC
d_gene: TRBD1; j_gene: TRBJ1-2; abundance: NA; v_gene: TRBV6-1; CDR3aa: CASSELGTGGSGYTF; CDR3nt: TGTGCCAGCAGTGAACTCGGGACAGGGGGAAGTGGCTACACCTTC
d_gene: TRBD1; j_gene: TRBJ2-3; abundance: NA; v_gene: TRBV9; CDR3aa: CASSADRITDTQYF; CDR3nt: TGTGCCAGCAGCGCGGACAGGATCACAGATACGCAGTATTTT
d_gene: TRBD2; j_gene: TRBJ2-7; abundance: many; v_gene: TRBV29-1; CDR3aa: CSGGGAGGREQYF; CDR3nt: TGCAGCGGCGGTGGAGCGGGGGGGCGCGAGCAGTACTTC
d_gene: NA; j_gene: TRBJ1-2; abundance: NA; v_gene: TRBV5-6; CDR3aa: CASSLDTGFNYGYTF; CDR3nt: TGTGCCAGCAGCTTGGATACAGGGTTTAACTATGGCTACACCTTC
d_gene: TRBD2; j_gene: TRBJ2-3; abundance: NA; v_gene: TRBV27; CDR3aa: CASSLTSGATDTQYF; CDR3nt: TGTGCCAGCAGTTTAACTAGCGGGGCCACAGATACGCAGTATTTT
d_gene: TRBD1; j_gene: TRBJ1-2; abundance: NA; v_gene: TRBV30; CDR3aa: CAWGGTGTANYGYTF; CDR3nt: TGTGCCTGGGGCGGGACAGGGACAGCTAACTATGGCTACACCTTC
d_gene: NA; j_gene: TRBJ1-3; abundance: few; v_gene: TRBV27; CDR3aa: CASSPDRTSGNTIYF; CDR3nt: TGTGCCAGCAGTCCAGACCGGACCTCTGGAAACACCATATATTTT
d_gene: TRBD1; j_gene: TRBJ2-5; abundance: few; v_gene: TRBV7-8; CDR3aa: CASSQSRGPQETQYF; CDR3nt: TGTGCCAGCAGCCAGAGCAGGGGGCCTCAAGAGACCCAGTACTTC
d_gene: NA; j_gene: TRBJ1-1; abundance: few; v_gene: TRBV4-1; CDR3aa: CASSQDRMLGGRTEAFF; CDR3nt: TGCGCCAGCAGCCAAGATAGGATGTTGGGGGGCCGAACTGAAGCTTTCTTT
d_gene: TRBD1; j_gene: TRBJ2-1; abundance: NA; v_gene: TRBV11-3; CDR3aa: CASSDLTGGGEQFF; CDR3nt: TGTGCCAGCAGCGACCTGACAGGGGGCGGTGAGCAGTTCTTC
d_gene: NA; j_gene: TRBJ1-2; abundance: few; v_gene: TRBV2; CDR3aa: CASSEAAGAVYGYTF; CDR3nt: TGTGCCAGCAGTGAAGCTGCGGGGGCTGTCTATGGCTACACCTTC
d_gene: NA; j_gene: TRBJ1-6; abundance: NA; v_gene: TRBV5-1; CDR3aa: CASSGGAPSPLHF; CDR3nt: TGCGCCAGCAGCGGCGGGGCCCCCTCACCCCTCCACTTT
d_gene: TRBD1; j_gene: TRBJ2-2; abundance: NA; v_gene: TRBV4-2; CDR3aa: CASSHGWDRAKTGELFF; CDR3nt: TGTGCCAGCAGCCACGGGTGGGACAGGGCTAAGACCGGGGAGCTGTTTTTT
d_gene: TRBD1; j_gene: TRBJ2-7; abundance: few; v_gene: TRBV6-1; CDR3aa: CASSDYSETGRRGEQYF; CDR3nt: TGTGCCAGCAGTGATTATTCCGAGACAGGGCGACGAGGCGAGCAGTACTTC
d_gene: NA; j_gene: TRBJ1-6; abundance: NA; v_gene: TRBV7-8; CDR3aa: CASSLRDRGSPLHF; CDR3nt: TGTGCCAGCAGCTTACGGGACCGCGGTTCACCCCTCCACTTT
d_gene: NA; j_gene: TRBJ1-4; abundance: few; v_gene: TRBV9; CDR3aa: CASSEEGERTRNEKLFF; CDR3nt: TGTGCCAGCAGCGAGGAAGGGGAGCGTACACGAAATGAAAAACTGTTTTTT
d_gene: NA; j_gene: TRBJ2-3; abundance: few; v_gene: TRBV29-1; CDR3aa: CSVDKDTSTDTQYF; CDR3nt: TGCAGCGTGGACAAGGACACTAGCACAGATACGCAGTATTTT
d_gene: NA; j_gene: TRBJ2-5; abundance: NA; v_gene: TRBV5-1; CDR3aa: CASSLDRPEGTQYF; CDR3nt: TGCGCCAGCAGCTTGGATCGCCCAGAGGGGACCCAGTACTTC
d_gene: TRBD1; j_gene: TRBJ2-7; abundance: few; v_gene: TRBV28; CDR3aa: CASNEIGRGTGEQYF; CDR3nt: TGTGCCAGCAACGAAATCGGCAGGGGGACCGGGGAGCAGTACTTC
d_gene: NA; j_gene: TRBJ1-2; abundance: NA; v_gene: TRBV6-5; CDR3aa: CASSYLGVGYGYTF; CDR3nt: TGTGCCAGCAGTTACTTGGGGGTTGGGTATGGCTACACCTTC
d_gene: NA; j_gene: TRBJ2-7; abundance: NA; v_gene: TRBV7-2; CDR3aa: CASSLGWGVSGEQYF; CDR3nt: TGTGCCAGCAGCTTAGGATGGGGGGTTTCGGGCGAGCAGTACTTC
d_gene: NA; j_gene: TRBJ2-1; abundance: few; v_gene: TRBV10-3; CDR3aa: CAISEGFAAYNEQFF; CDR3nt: TGTGCCATCAGCGAGGGGTTTGCGGCCTACAATGAGCAGTTCTTC
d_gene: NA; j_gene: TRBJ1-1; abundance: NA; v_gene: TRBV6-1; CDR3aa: CASSEAGWSTEAFF; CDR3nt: TGTGCCAGCAGTGAAGCAGGGTGGTCGACTGAAGCTTTCTTT
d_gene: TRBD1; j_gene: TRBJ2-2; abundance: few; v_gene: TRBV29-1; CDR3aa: CSVLRDSSNTGELFF; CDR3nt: TGCAGCGTCCTCCGGGACAGCAGTAACACCGGGGAGCTGTTTTTT
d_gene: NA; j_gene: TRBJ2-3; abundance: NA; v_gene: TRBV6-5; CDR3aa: CASSQGGGTDTQYF; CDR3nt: TGTGCCAGCAGCCAGGGGGGTGGGACAGATACGCAGTATTTT
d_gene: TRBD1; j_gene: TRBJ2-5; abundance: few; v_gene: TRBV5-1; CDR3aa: CASRSGTEQETQYF; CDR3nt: TGCGCCAGCAGGAGTGGGACAGAACAAGAGACCCAGTACTTC
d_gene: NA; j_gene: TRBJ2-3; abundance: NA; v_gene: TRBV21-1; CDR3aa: CASSNLAGNTDTQYF; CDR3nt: TGTGCCAGCAGCAACCTAGCGGGCAACACAGATACGCAGTATTTT
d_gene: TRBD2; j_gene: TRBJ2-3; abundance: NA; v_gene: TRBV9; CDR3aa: CASSVGAGGLDTQYF; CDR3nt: TGTGCCAGCAGCGTAGGAGCGGGGGGGTTGGATACGCAGTATTTT
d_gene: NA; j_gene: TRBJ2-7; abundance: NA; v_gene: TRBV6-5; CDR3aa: CASALFESYEQYF; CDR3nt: TGTGCCAGCGCCCTGTTTGAGTCCTACGAGCAGTACTTC
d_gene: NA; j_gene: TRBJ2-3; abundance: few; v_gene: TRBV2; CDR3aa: CASKWGPQGTDTQYF; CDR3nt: TGTGCCAGCAAATGGGGGCCCCAAGGCACAGATACGCAGTATTTT
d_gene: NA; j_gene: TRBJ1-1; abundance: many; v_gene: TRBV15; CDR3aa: CATSRDENAEAFF; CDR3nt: TGTGCCACCAGCAGAGATGAAAACGCTGAAGCTTTCTTT
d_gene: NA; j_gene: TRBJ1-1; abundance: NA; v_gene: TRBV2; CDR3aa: CASGLGRDTEAFF; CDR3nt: TGTGCCAGCGGGCTTGGTCGGGACACTGAAGCTTTCTTT
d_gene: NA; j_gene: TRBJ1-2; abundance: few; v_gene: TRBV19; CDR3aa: CASSPPGEGNYGYTF; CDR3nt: TGTGCCAGTAGTCCCCCGGGGGAGGGGAACTATGGCTACACCTTC
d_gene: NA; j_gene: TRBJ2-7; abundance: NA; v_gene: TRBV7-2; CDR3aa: CASSLGDPGYEQYF; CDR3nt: TGTGCCAGCAGCTTGGGGGATCCTGGGTACGAGCAGTACTTC
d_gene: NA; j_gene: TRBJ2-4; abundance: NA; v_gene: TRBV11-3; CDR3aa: CASSHSRETPIIQYF; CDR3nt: TGTGCCAGCAGCCATTCCCGGGAAACCCCAATTATTCAGTACTTC